The 16 T cell receptor beta chains presented below share a single source sample, sequenced in a study of shared clonotypes between healthy human individuals. Clones were read by immunoSEQ multiplex PCR, and TCRdb kept only the in-frame ones, dropping some. In the table there are about 1 million clones, about 75% of which are singletons. Source material: memory CD4+ T cells sorted from blood. As for subset: CD45RA-negative fraction. The receptors shown here come from a man younger than 35 in good health.

In its sample, this clone was seen once. The V and J genes are TRBV6-4 and TRBJ2-3; D gene unclear. The CDR3 loop spans 13 amino acids. The germline V gene has CDR1 MRHNA and CDR2 SNTAGT. Between the trimmed V and J ends, which lost 4 bases and 1 base, there was a span of 6 bases. CDR3 bases: TGTGCCAGCAGTGCTCAGGGCACAGATACGCAGTATTTT. This sequence encodes CASSAQGTDTQYF.

The V gene is TRBV18, the J gene TRBJ2-3; TRBD2 matches at 9 bases. CDR1 and CDR2 (germline): KGHSH, LQKENI. The CDR3 loop spans 14 amino acids. The junction had 3 bases not matched to a gene; V was cut back by 2 bases and J by 6 bases. The CDR3 region has the DNA TGTGCCAGCTCACCAGCGGGGGGGCCGGATACGCAGTATTTT. It translates to CASSPAGGPDTQYF. Using reference TRBV18 and TRBJ2-3 for the parts outside the CDR3, the full variable domain is NAGVMQNPRHLVRRRGQEARLRCSPMKGHSHVYWYRQLPEEGLKFMVYLQKENIIDESGMPKERFSAEFPKEGPSILRIQQVVRGDSAAYFCASSPAGGPDTQYFGPGTRLTVL.

The rearrangement uses TRBV11-2 and TRBJ2-2, with TRBD2 matching 13 bases. The V and J ends lost 10 bases and 8 bases, in that order; junction bases with no gene match: 7. The CDR3 spans 14 residues. CDR1 and CDR2 (germline): SGHAT, FQNNGV. The CDR3 DNA sequence: TGTGCCACCCGACTAGCGGGAGGTGCGGGGGAGCTGTTTTTT. It is translated as CATRLAGGAGELFF.

V gene TRBV29-1 combines with J gene TRBJ2-5; 7 nucleotides agree with TRBD2. Germline-derived CDR1 and CDR2 are SQVTM and ANQGSEA. V dropped 3 bases and J dropped 4; count of bases not matched to a gene: 11. This CDR3 contains 15 residues. CDR3 residues: CSVDGLAERRETQYF. The CDR3 DNA is TGCAGCGTTGACGGGCTAGCGGAGAGAAGAGAGACCCAGTACTTC.

Notes on this clone: Other DNA sequences of this sample code for an identical CDR3. The rearrangement joins TRBV4-1 to TRBJ2-7; TRBD2 is a possible D gene (6 bases). The CDR3 totals 14 residues. Germline V CDR1 and CDR2: MGHRA, YSYEKL. Trimming removed 0 bases at V and 2 bases at J, with 8 bases between. CDR3 sequence reads: CASSQEAGTYEQYF. The CDR3 bases are TGCGCCAGCAGCCAAGAGGCGGGGACCTACGAGCAGTACTTC.

This clone occurred many times. This rearrangement joins TRBV20-1 to TRBJ2-5; no clear D gene. Germline values: CDR1 DFQATT, CDR2 SNEGSKA (reference sequence). The CDR3 sequence is 11 residues long. Between the trimmed V and J ends, which lost 5 bases and 10 bases, there was a span of 14 bases. The CDR3 reads CSADGAFGQYF. In DNA form, the CDR3 reads TGCAGTGCTGACGGAGCGTTCGGCCAGTACTTC.

This sequence joins TRBV30 and TRBJ2-7, with TRBD1 matching over 8 bases. CDR1 is GTSNPN and CDR2 is SVGIG in the germline V gene (reference sequence). This CDR3 has 14 amino acids. Losses at the gene ends were 3 bases for V and 3 bases for J; bases not matched to a gene: 7. The CDR3 reads CAWRKTGAHYEQYF. The CDR3 bases are TGTGCCTGGAGGAAGACAGGGGCGCACTACGAGCAGTACTTC.

The chain is built from TRBV14 and TRBJ1-5; D gene unclear. The CDR3 is made up of 13 amino acids. V was clipped by 2 bases and J by 7 bases, with 9 bases between them. Germline assignment: CDR1 SGHDN and CDR2 FVKESK. The CDR3 is CASSQSQSQPQHF. CDR3 coding DNA: TGTGCCAGCAGCCAATCCCAAAGCCAGCCCCAGCATTTT.

The chain employs TRBV7-2 and TRBJ2-7, with TRBD2 matching 10 bases. In germline, CDR1 is SGHTA, CDR2 FQGNSA. V trimming: 1 base; J trimming: 0 bases; junction bases outside the gene matches: 9. This CDR3 has 18 amino acids. The CDR3 region has the DNA TGTGCCAGCAGCTTAGGGACTAGCGGAGTAGGGGACTCCTACGAGCAGTACTTC. As protein: CASSLGTSGVGDSYEQYF.

This clone was found a few times. This chain uses TRBV2 with TRBJ2-7; tentatively, D is TRBD1 or TRBD2 (5 bases each). CDR1 is SNHLY and CDR2 is FYNNEI in the germline V gene. Deletions cut 3 bases from V and 3 bases from J, with 12 bases between. The CDR3 extends over 14 amino acids. The CDR3 sequence: CASSDRDGYYEQYF. The CDR3 nucleotides read TGTGCCAGCAGTGACCGGGACGGATACTACGAGCAGTACTTC.

The chain combines TRBV13 with TRBJ2-5; 8 bases fit TRBD2. CDR3 length equals 15 residues. Trimming cost V 5 bases and J 5 bases; bases outside gene matches: 10. Per germline, CDR1 PRHDT and CDR2 FYEKMQ (reference sequence). CDR3 nucleotides: TGTGCCAGCAGCCATAAGTGGACTAGCTTGGAGACCCAGTACTTC. As protein: CASSHKWTSLETQYF.

The chain couples TRBV19 to TRBJ2-2; D remains unclear. The V and J ends lost 2 bases and 8 bases respectively, with 18 bases between them. Germline assignment: CDR1 LNHDA and CDR2 SQIVND (reference sequence). This CDR3 is built from 16 residues. CDR3 DNA: TGTGCCAGTAGTATACAGGAGCAATTGAATGCGGGGGAGCTGTTTTTT. Encoded protein: CASSIQEQLNAGELFF.

The V and J genes are TRBV21-1 and TRBJ1-5. TRBV21-1 represents a pseudogene. There are 15 residues in the CDR3. CDR3 region: CASSKDTVGNQPQHF. CDR3 DNA sequence: TGTGCCAGCAGCAAAGACACCGTCGGGAATCAGCCCCAGCATTTT.

The rearrangement joins TRBV30 to TRBJ2-3, with TRBD2 matching over 7 bases. CDR1 is GTSNPN and CDR2 is SVGIG in the germline V gene (reference sequence). The CDR3 has 15 amino acids. The V and J ends lost 5 bases and 4 bases, in that order; junction bases with no gene match: 12. This CDR3 reads CAWYLGAGLADTQYF. DNA for the CDR3: TGTGCCTGGTATCTGGGAGCGGGACTCGCAGATACGCAGTATTTT.

The chain combines TRBV4-1 with TRBJ2-3; TRBD1 or TRBD2 may be the D gene (5 bases each). Looked up from germline, CDR1 is MGHRA and CDR2 is YSYEKL. CDR3 length: 17 residues. With 0 bases removed from V and 1 base from J, the gap between germline ends came to 14 bases. The CDR3, as DNA: TGCGCCAGCAGCCAAGATGCTGGGGGTTTGGGCACAGATACGCAGTATTTT. Encoded protein: CASSQDAGGLGTDTQYF.

This rearrangement joins TRBV11-2 to TRBJ1-2, with 7 bases fitting TRBD1. J lost 2 bases, V lost 0 bases, and 9 bases had no gene match. Germline V gene lookup returns CDR1 SGHAT and CDR2 FQNNGV. The CDR3 is made up of 17 amino acids. CDR3 region: CASSLDVFGTDNYGYTF. The CDR3, as DNA: TGTGCCAGCAGCTTAGATGTCTTTGGGACAGACAACTATGGCTACACCTTC.